There are a few counts of the clone carrying this T cell receptor (beta chain). The antigen is not known. Generated by immunoSEQ multiplex PCR, the TCRdb table keeps only in-frame clones and is missing some. The sample has tens of thousands of clones; 85% to 90% are singletons. These data are taken from a study of OX40 agonist ivuxolimab in advanced cancers. Study-level information: Dose-escalation patients had hepatocellular carcinoma, melanoma, renal cell or head and neck cancer. Notes on the study in general: In CD8+ T cells, expanded clones were on average more numerous than in CD4+. The authors did not determine the antigen specificity of the expanded peripheral T cells.

This CDR3 is 16 amino acids long. The germline CDR1 and CDR2 sequences are LNHDA and SQIVND (reference sequence). The V and J ends lost 4 bases and 3 bases, in that order; junction bases with no gene match: 8. The input for sequencing was CD4+ or CD8+ T cells sorted from blood, taken in a trial of the OX40 agonist ivuxolimab. This chain uses TRBV19 with TRBJ1-1; 10 bases are a match to TRBD1. This TCR was recovered from an adult with an advanced solid tumor such as melanoma, head and neck, liver or kidney cancer. The CDR3 DNA reads TGTGCCAGTAGTAAACGACAGGGGGCCGTGTACACTGAAGCTTTCTTT. Protein sequence: CASSKRQGAVYTEAFF. The whole variable domain, filled in from reference TRBV19 and TRBJ1-1, reads DGGITQSPKYLFRKEGQNVTLSCEQNLNHDAMYWYRQDPGQGLRLIYYSQIVNDFQKGDIAEGYSVSREKKESFPLTVTSAQKNPTAFYLCASSKRQGAVYTEAFFGQGTRLTVV.